A selection of T cell receptor beta chains follows, all from one sample in a study of PD-1 blockade in classical Hodgkin lymphoma. Assay used: immunoSEQ multiplex PCR; TCRdb lists only in-frame clones, some missing. The sample carries 15,000 to 20,000 clones, roughly three quarters recorded once. The sample in question was CD4+ T cells from blood, obtained before the fourth cycle of nivolumab. These receptors originate from a human donor with classical Hodgkin lymphoma. Each CDR3 is given with its conserved first and last residue. The order of the fields is J gene, clone size, V gene, D gene, CDR3 DNA, CDR3 protein. A D gene is named only where the DNA matches it firmly. Part of the rows lack a size; the others show once, few, many or a class for expanded clones.

j_call: TRBJ2-1; clone_size: .; v_call: TRBV16; d_call: TRBD2; cdr3_nt: TGTGCCAGCAGCCTCGCGGCGGGGGTGGGGGAGCAGTTCTTC; cdr3_aa: CASSLAAGVGEQFF
j_call: TRBJ2-2; clone_size: .; v_call: TRBV7-2; d_call: .; cdr3_nt: TGTGCCAGCAGCTTTCTCGGGTCGAACACCGGGGAGCTGTTTTTT; cdr3_aa: CASSFLGSNTGELFF
j_call: TRBJ1-2; clone_size: .; v_call: TRBV5-1; d_call: TRBD1; cdr3_nt: TGCGCCAGCAGCTTGTGGGGACAGGGGAGCTATGGCTACACCTTC; cdr3_aa: CASSLWGQGSYGYTF
j_call: TRBJ1-2; clone_size: .; v_call: TRBV7-2; d_call: .; cdr3_nt: TGTGCCAGCAGCTTTCGGGAGAGCTGGAACTATGGCTACACCTTC; cdr3_aa: CASSFRESWNYGYTF
j_call: TRBJ2-5; clone_size: .; v_call: TRBV2; d_call: .; cdr3_nt: TGTGCCAGCAAGCTGCTACCCAAAGAGACCCAGTACTTC; cdr3_aa: CASKLLPKETQYF
j_call: TRBJ2-5; clone_size: .; v_call: TRBV4-1; d_call: .; cdr3_nt: TGCGCCAGCAGCCAAGATTTGGCTCCCCGGACCCAGTACTTC; cdr3_aa: CASSQDLAPRTQYF
j_call: TRBJ2-7; clone_size: .; v_call: TRBV4-1; d_call: TRBD1; cdr3_nt: TGCGCCAGCAGCCCACTGGGACAGGGGGCCTACGAGCAGTACTTC; cdr3_aa: CASSPLGQGAYEQYF
j_call: TRBJ2-3; clone_size: .; v_call: TRBV18; d_call: .; cdr3_nt: TGTGCCAGCTCACCACCGACGGGACTTAGGACAGATACGCAGTATTTT; cdr3_aa: CASSPPTGLRTDTQYF
j_call: TRBJ1-1; clone_size: once; v_call: TRBV2; d_call: TRBD1; cdr3_nt: TGTGCCAGCAGTGGACAGGGGTCGAACACTGAAGCTTTCTTT; cdr3_aa: CASSGQGSNTEAFF
j_call: TRBJ1-1; clone_size: .; v_call: TRBV13; d_call: TRBD1; cdr3_nt: TGTGCCAGCAGCAGTCCCGGGACAGGATTGAACACTGAAGCTTTCTTT; cdr3_aa: CASSSPGTGLNTEAFF
j_call: TRBJ1-2; clone_size: .; v_call: TRBV5-1; d_call: TRBD1; cdr3_nt: TGCGCCAGCAGCTTTCAGGGGGGAGACTATGGCTACACCTTC; cdr3_aa: CASSFQGGDYGYTF
j_call: TRBJ1-5; clone_size: .; v_call: TRBV5-6; d_call: .; cdr3_nt: TGTGCCAGCAGCTTCAGGGGTTCGGGCAATCAGCCCCAGCATTTT; cdr3_aa: CASSFRGSGNQPQHF
j_call: TRBJ1-2; clone_size: .; v_call: TRBV7-2; d_call: TRBD1; cdr3_nt: TGTGCCAGCAGCCCGGGACAGGGCTATGGCTACACCTTC; cdr3_aa: CASSPGQGYGYTF
j_call: TRBJ1-2; clone_size: .; v_call: TRBV7-6; d_call: .; cdr3_nt: TGTGCCAGCAGCTTAGAACGGGACTTGTCCTTC; cdr3_aa: CASSLERDLSF
j_call: TRBJ2-2; clone_size: .; v_call: TRBV4-1; d_call: TRBD2; cdr3_nt: TGCGCCAGCAGCCGTGTAGCGGGAGAGAGGGCCGGGGAGCTGTTTTTT; cdr3_aa: CASSRVAGERAGELFF
j_call: TRBJ2-1; clone_size: .; v_call: TRBV7-2; d_call: TRBD2; cdr3_nt: TGTGCCAGCAGCTTAGCGGGCCTAGCGGGGAGCTCCTACAATGAGCAGTTCTTC; cdr3_aa: CASSLAGLAGSSYNEQFF
j_call: TRBJ2-1; clone_size: .; v_call: TRBV29-1; d_call: .; cdr3_nt: TGCAGCGTTGAACCAGGGATGGGGGTCTTC; cdr3_aa: CSVEPGMGVF
j_call: TRBJ1-3; clone_size: .; v_call: TRBV12-5; d_call: .; cdr3_nt: TGTGCTAGTGGTCCCCCCTTTGGGGGCTCTGGAAACACCATATATTTT; cdr3_aa: CASGPPFGGSGNTIYF
j_call: TRBJ2-7; clone_size: .; v_call: TRBV2; d_call: .; cdr3_nt: TGTGCCAGCAGTAAGACCGGACAGACCCTTTACTACGAGCAGTACTTC; cdr3_aa: CASSKTGQTLYYEQYF
j_call: TRBJ2-2; clone_size: .; v_call: TRBV12-5; d_call: .; cdr3_nt: TGTGCTAGTGGTAAACGGGTGTCGGAGACAGGTAACACCGGGGAGCTGTTTTTT; cdr3_aa: CASGKRVSETGNTGELFF
j_call: TRBJ1-2; clone_size: .; v_call: TRBV11-1; d_call: .; cdr3_nt: TGTGCCAGCACCACCCAGCGTAGCGGGGGCGGCTACACCTTC; cdr3_aa: CASTTQRSGGGYTF
j_call: TRBJ2-7; clone_size: .; v_call: TRBV7-9; d_call: .; cdr3_nt: TGTGCCAGCAGCTTAAAGGGATCAAGCTACGAGCAGTACTTC; cdr3_aa: CASSLKGSSYEQYF
j_call: TRBJ1-2; clone_size: .; v_call: TRBV11-2; d_call: .; cdr3_nt: TGTGCCAGCAGCTTGATTGATTTCTATGGCTACACCTTC; cdr3_aa: CASSLIDFYGYTF
j_call: TRBJ1-2; clone_size: few; v_call: TRBV2; d_call: .; cdr3_nt: TGTGCCAGCAGCTTACAGGCCTCCGACTATGGCTACACCTTC; cdr3_aa: CASSLQASDYGYTF
j_call: TRBJ1-2; clone_size: .; v_call: TRBV6-5; d_call: .; cdr3_nt: TGTGCCAGCCAAGGGGCTAACTATGGCTACACCTTC; cdr3_aa: CASQGANYGYTF
j_call: TRBJ2-7; clone_size: .; v_call: TRBV28; d_call: .; cdr3_nt: TGTGCCAGCAGCCGCGGGCAAAGCGGTATTCCCTACGAGCAGTACTTC; cdr3_aa: CASSRGQSGIPYEQYF
j_call: TRBJ1-2; clone_size: few; v_call: TRBV7-2; d_call: TRBD1; cdr3_nt: TGTGCCAGCAGCTTAGTTGGGGGGCCAGGGGGTCTTAACTATGGCTACACCTTC; cdr3_aa: CASSLVGGPGGLNYGYTF
j_call: TRBJ2-3; clone_size: .; v_call: TRBV18; d_call: TRBD2; cdr3_nt: TGTGCCAGCTCTCCGACTAGCGGCACAGATACGCAGTATTTT; cdr3_aa: CASSPTSGTDTQYF
j_call: TRBJ1-1; clone_size: .; v_call: TRBV5-1; d_call: .; cdr3_nt: TGCGCCAGCAGCTTGGGCGGGGGGGGCGTTGAAGCTTTCTTT; cdr3_aa: CASSLGGGGVEAFF